The 29 T cell receptor beta chains listed next were all sequenced from one sample in a study of lung T cells in sarcoidosis with Löfgren's syndrome. TCRdb reprocessed the reads via MiXCR and lists one record per CDR3 protein. The table shows more than 8,500 distinct CDR3 sequences, with about 20% occurring only once. The sequenced sample was CD4+ T cells from bronchoalveolar lavage. The source is a human donor with sarcoidosis (Löfgren's syndrome or another form), or a control subject (not recorded which).

This clonotype has at least ten counts. This chain joins TRBV3-1 and TRBJ1-1; tentatively, D is TRBD1 (6 bases). The CDR3 length is 13 residues. Germline values: CDR1 LGHDT, CDR2 YNNKEL (reference sequence). Between the trimmed V and J ends, which lost 4 bases and 6 bases, there was a span of 12 bases. CDR3 sequence reads: CASSLWGAAEAFF. As DNA, the CDR3 is TGTGCCAGCAGCCTTTGGGGGGCGGCTGAAGCTTTCTTT.

There are many counts of this clonotype. V is TRBV4-3 and J is TRBJ2-3; D might be TRBD1 or TRBD2, each matching 5 bases. CDR3 size: 13 residues. V was pared by 3 bases and J by 8 bases, with 12 bases between. The germline V gene has CDR1 LGHNA and CDR2 YSLEER. CDR3 protein: CASSQNTGGTQYF. CDR3 bases: TGCGCCAGCAGCCAGAATACAGGAGGTACGCAGTATTTT.

This clonotype was recorded many times. This chain uses TRBV2 with TRBJ2-5, with D possibly TRBD2 on 5 matching bases. The CDR3 is made up of 14 amino acids. Germline loops: CDR1 SNHLY, CDR2 FYNNEI. Trimming took off 7 bases at V and 4 bases at J, with 16 bases between the two ends. CDR3 residues: CASTSRTSSETQYF. CDR3 DNA: TGTGCCAGCACAAGCAGAACTAGTTCAGAGACCCAGTACTTC.

By proportion, this clonotype is medium-sized. J is TRBJ1-1 and V is TRBV12-3 or TRBV12-4, with D uncertain. The CDR3 length is 14 residues. Trimming shortened V by 0 bases and J by 0 bases, and 5 bases separated the two germline ends. Here the CDR3 reads CASSLAELNTEAFF. DNA for the CDR3: TGTGCCAGCAGTTTAGCAGAATTGAACACTGAAGCTTTCTTT.

As concerns this clonotype: The junction and the germline gene differ at one end; a read error may be behind it. The chain employs TRBV3-1 and TRBJ1-5, with unresolved D. CDR1 is LGHDT and CDR2 is YNNKEL in the germline V gene (reference sequence). The CDR3 is 14 residues long. CDR3 protein: CASSQGSFNHPQHF. The CDR3 bases are TGTGCCAGCAGCCAAGGTAGTTTCAATCATCCCCAGCATTTT. Together with reference TRBV3-1 and TRBJ1-5, the CDR3 gives the full variable domain: DTAVSQTPKYLVTQMGNDKSIKCEQNLGHDTMYWYKQDSKKFLKIMFSYNNKELIINETVPNRFSPKSPDKAHLNLHINSLELGDSAVYFCASSQGSFNHPQHFGDGTRLSIL.

With respect to this clonotype: The missing conserved phenylalanine or tryptophan at the end of this CDR3 makes a read error likely. The chain couples TRBV6-5 to TRBJ1-1; 12 bases are a match to TRBD1. CDR3 length: 16 amino acids. Per germline, CDR1 MNHEY and CDR2 SVGAGI. DNA for the CDR3: TGCGCCAGCAGTTACGGGACAGGGGGCTTGAACACTGAAGCTTTCTCT. Its translation is CASSYGTGGLNTEAFS.

By proportion, this clonotype is medium-sized. As DNA, the CDR3 is TGTGCCAGCAGTTTAAAGGGGAATCAGCCCCAGCATTTT. Translated, it gives CASSLKGNQPQHF. V usage is TRBV27 and J usage is TRBJ1-5; the D gene is possibly TRBD1 (5 bases). CDR1 and CDR2 (germline): MNHEY, SMNVEV (reference sequence). The CDR3 runs to 13 residues. Trimming shortened V by 2 bases and J by 4 bases, and 6 bases separated the two germline ends.

The sample holds many counts of this clonotype. The gene calls are TRBV7-9 and TRBJ1-1; 8 bases are a match to TRBD1. Losses at the gene ends were 2 bases for V and 3 bases for J; bases not matched to a gene: 2. This CDR3 region has 14 residues. Per germline, CDR1 SEHNR and CDR2 FQNEAQ (reference sequence). The CDR3: CASSLQGADTEAFF. DNA for the CDR3: TGTGCCAGCAGCTTACAGGGGGCTGACACTGAAGCTTTCTTT.

This clonotype was picked up many times. This chain uses TRBV24-1 with TRBJ2-7, with 9 nucleotides matching TRBD1. There are 15 residues in the CDR3. Germline V lookup: CDR1 KGHDR, CDR2 SFDVKD. The V and J ends lost 0 bases and 5 bases, in that order; junction bases with no gene match: 4. The CDR3 DNA is TGTGCCACCAGTGATTTGCGGACAGGGGTCCACGAGCAGTACTTC. It specifies CATSDLRTGVHEQYF.

This clonotype has a count of ten or more. The V gene is TRBV20-1, the J gene TRBJ2-5; 9 bases map to TRBD2. From germline, CDR1 is DFQATT and CDR2 SNEGSKA (reference sequence). With 5 bases clipped from V and 5 bases from J, the junction kept 6 bases outside the gene matches. CDR3 size: 13 residues. CDR3 protein: CSALRGGGETQYF. The CDR3 coding sequence is TGCAGTGCTTTGCGGGGGGGCGGTGAGACCCAGTACTTC.

The table lists this clonotype with many counts. This chain joins TRBV20-1 and TRBJ2-7, with 10 bases matching TRBD1. Per germline, CDR1 DFQATT and CDR2 SNEGSKA (reference sequence). Losses at the gene ends were 5 bases for V and 4 bases for J; bases not matched to a gene: 5. The CDR3 sequence is 13 residues long. In DNA, the CDR3 is TGCAGTGCTGGCCGGGACAGGGGTTACGAGCAGTACTTC. It encodes CSAGRDRGYEQYF.

This clonotype was counted a single time. A much larger clone differs by one base, so this may be a read error. J is TRBJ2-4 and V is TRBV29-1; TRBD2 agrees at 7 bases. Germline CDR1 and CDR2: SQVTM and ANQGSEA. This CDR3 spans 13 amino acids. V trimming: 8 bases; J trimming: 6 bases; junction bases outside the gene matches: 10. CDR3 nucleotide sequence: TGCAGCCCCGGGAGGCGAACTATAAACATTCAGTACTTC. The encoded protein is CSPGRRTINIQYF.

In this sample, this clonotype turned up many times. The chain uses TRBV7-9 and TRBJ1-1; the match to TRBD1 covers 11 bases. After removal of 5 bases from V and 4 bases from J, the junction contained 12 bases not matched to a gene. Germline V gives CDR1 SEHNR, CDR2 FQNEAQ (reference sequence). The CDR3 extends over 17 amino acids. CDR3 residues: CASSGLPGGTGGTEAFF. As DNA, the CDR3 is TGTGCCAGCAGCGGTTTACCAGGGGGGACAGGGGGCACTGAAGCTTTCTTT.

The table lists this clonotype with a count of one. This may arise from a read error, as a much more abundant clone is one base away. V is TRBV7-2 and J is TRBJ2-3; 7 bases are a match to TRBD2. Germline V gene sequence: CDR1 SGHTA, CDR2 FQGNSA. The CDR3 length is 16 residues. The CDR3 DNA reads TGTGCCAGCAGCTTAGGAGGGAGGGCTAGCAAAGATACGCAGTATTTT. Its translation is CASSLGGRASKDTQYF.

This rearrangement joins TRBV5-1 to TRBJ2-3; TRBD2 matches at 9 bases. V gave up 2 bases and J gave up 4 bases; unmatched junction bases: 5. The CDR3 contains 15 residues. Germline V gene sequence: CDR1 SGHRS, CDR2 YFSETQ. The CDR3 protein is CASSFGAGGADTQYF. The DNA for the CDR3 is TGCGCCAGCAGCTTTGGAGCGGGGGGCGCAGATACGCAGTATTTT.

This clonotype has at least ten counts. One end of the junction fails to match germline, which may point to a read error. V gene TRBV7-2 combines with J gene TRBJ2-1, with D perhaps matching TRBD1 or TRBD2 (5 bases each). This CDR3 has 11 amino acids. Per the germline V gene, CDR1 is SGHTA and CDR2 is FQGNSA. The CDR3 DNA is TGTGCCAGCAGCCTGGGACCGGCATCCATCTTC. Amino acid sequence: CASSLGPASIF.

This clonotype qualifies as medium-sized. The rearrangement links TRBV28 to TRBJ1-1, with D uncertain. Germline CDR1 is MDHEN and CDR2 is SYDVKM. V dropped 3 bases and J dropped 4 bases, with 9 bases sitting between them. The length of the CDR3 is 13 residues. In DNA, the CDR3 is TGTGCCAGCAGTTTTGGTGCTCGCACTGAAGCTTTCTTT. This sequence encodes CASSFGARTEAFF.

Concerning this clonotype: A much larger clone differs by one base, so this may be a read error. The gene calls are TRBV3-1 and TRBJ1-1; D ambiguous. CDR3 length: 12 residues. Germline CDR1 and CDR2: LGHDT and YNNKEL (reference sequence). Trimming shortened V by 6 bases and J by 6 bases, and 11 bases separated the two germline ends. Written as DNA, the CDR3 is TGTGCCAGCAGTCGATTTAACGCTGAAGCTTTCTTT. Its translation is CASSRFNAEAFF.

Concerning this clonotype: A read error may explain this, as a much larger clone is one base away. The chain has TRBV24-1 and TRBJ2-1; 8 bases agree with TRBD1. CDR1 is KGHDR and CDR2 is SFDVKD in the germline V gene. The length of the CDR3 is 15 residues. The DNA for the CDR3 is TGTGCCACCAGTGATACAGGGGGTCGCTACAATGGGCAGTTCTTC. Translated, it gives CATSDTGGRYNGQFF.

This clonotype was seen ten or more times. The V and J genes are TRBV28 and TRBJ2-7; 10 bases are a match to TRBD1. Germline V lookup: CDR1 MDHEN, CDR2 SYDVKM. The J segment lost 6 bases and the V segment lost 6 bases, leaving 8 bases of the junction unmatched. This CDR3 spans 14 amino acids. The CDR3 region is CASRDPGTGVEQYF. DNA for the CDR3: TGTGCCAGCAGAGACCCCGGGACAGGGGTCGAGCAGTACTTC. The entire variable domain, with the rest obtained from reference TRBV28 and TRBJ2-7, is as follows: DVKVTQSSRYLVKRTGEKVFLECVQDMDHENMFWYRQDPGLGLRLIYFSYDVKMKEKGDIPEGYSVSREKKERFSLILESASTNQTSMYLCASRDPGTGVEQYFGPGTRLTVT.

Turning to this clonotype: At one end, the junction sequence differs from germline, possibly due to a read error. V is TRBV12-3 or TRBV12-4 and J is TRBJ1-5; no clear D gene. CDR3 length: 14 residues. CDR3 protein: CAGSFGRANQPQHF. CDR3 bases: TGTGCCGGCAGTTTCGGGCGGGCCAATCAGCCCCAGCATTTT.

This CDR3 reads CASSPATESSYEQYF. DNA for the CDR3: TGTGCCAGCAGTCCCGCGACAGAAAGCTCCTACGAGCAGTACTTC. The chain links TRBV25-1 to TRBJ2-7, with a possible D match to TRBD1 (5 bases). This CDR3 has 15 amino acids. Germline CDR1 reads MGHDK; CDR2 reads SYGVNS. V was cut by 5 bases and J by 0 bases, with 14 bases left in between.

Judged by abundance, this clonotype is medium-sized (0.01 to 0.1%). The rearrangement links TRBV27 to TRBJ2-7, with D unresolved. Looked up from germline, CDR1 is MNHEY and CDR2 is SMNVEV (reference sequence). The CDR3 is made up of 11 amino acids. V was pared by 1 base and J by 3 bases, with 1 base between. CDR3 sequence: CASSLYYEQYF. Here the CDR3 DNA reads TGTGCCAGCAGTTTATACTACGAGCAGTACTTC.

About this clonotype itself: A much larger clone lies one base from this, so it may be a read error. V usage is TRBV12-3 or TRBV12-4 and J usage is TRBJ2-1; a possible D gene is TRBD1 (5 bases). The CDR3 length is 13 residues. This chain's CDR3 is CASSLINRGERFF. The CDR3 DNA sequence: TGTGCCAGCAGTTTGATAAATAGGGGTGAGCGGTTCTTC.

This clonotype was detected only a few times. V and J are TRBV5-1 and TRBJ2-7; a possible D gene is TRBD1 (5 bases). Trimming pared 0 bases from V and 4 bases from J, leaving 11 bases between. Per the germline V gene, CDR1 is SGHRS and CDR2 is YFSETQ. The CDR3 spans 14 residues. The CDR3 loop reads CASSLDRFLYEQYF. CDR3 DNA sequence: TGCGCCAGCAGCTTGGACAGGTTTCTTTACGAGCAGTACTTC.

This clonotype was recorded a few times. A much larger clone lies one base from this, so it may be a read error. Given the absence of the conserved phenylalanine or tryptophan at the CDR3 end, a read error is likely. The chain carries TRBV7-9 and TRBJ2-3; D call uncertain. The V and J ends lost 1 base and 2 bases respectively, with 7 bases between them. Germline V gene lookup returns CDR1 SEHNR and CDR2 FQNEAQ (reference sequence). CDR3 length equals 14 residues. The DNA of the CDR3 is TGTGCCAGCAGCTTAGGGATCAACACAGATACGCAGTATCTT. Translating it yields CASSLGINTDTQYL.

This clonotype is medium-sized. The chain couples TRBV24-1 to TRBJ2-1; D gene uncertain. This CDR3 region has 13 residues. Germline V gene sequence: CDR1 KGHDR, CDR2 SFDVKD. Trimming took off 4 bases at V and 4 bases at J, with 7 bases between the two ends. The DNA of the CDR3 is TGTGCCACCAGTGAACCGGGTTACAATGAGCAGTTCTTC. Its protein is CATSEPGYNEQFF.

This clonotype has a count of ten or more. This chain connects TRBV20-1 to TRBJ1-1; D is perhaps TRBD1 (5 bases). This CDR3 is built from 12 residues. Deletions cut 7 bases from V and 4 bases from J, with 13 bases between. The germline V gene has CDR1 DFQATT and CDR2 SNEGSKA (reference sequence). The chain's CDR3 is CSGGGGGTEAFF. CDR3 nucleotide sequence: TGCAGTGGTGGTGGGGGGGGCACTGAAGCTTTCTTT.

This clonotype was counted many times. This rearrangement joins TRBV30 to TRBJ1-3; TRBD1 is a possible D gene (5 bases). The germline V gene has CDR1 GTSNPN and CDR2 SVGIG (reference sequence). Trimming shortened V by 3 bases and J by 4 bases, and 22 bases separated the two germline ends. This CDR3 region has 17 residues. The CDR3 DNA reads as TGTGCCTGGAGGAACACCAAACCCACAGGAGGAGGAAACACCATATATTTT. Protein: CAWRNTKPTGGGNTIYF.